The 29 T cell receptor beta chains reported below all come from one sample, sequenced in a study of regulatory T cells in long-lasting Graves disease. Investigators prepared the TCR beta libraries by applying iRepertoire HTBI primers and Arm-PCR of CDR3 regions. One entry per CDR3 protein results from TCRdb running MiXCR on the multiplex PCR reads. The top ten hold less than 25% of the sample, which has under 500,000 distinct CDR3 sequences, less than 25% seen once. Specified time point: persistent/refractory GD, antithyroid drugs over 5 years with positive TRAb. Researchers made the TCR library from RNA that was extracted from PBMCs. Specimen: peripheral blood mononuclear cells (PBMCs), collected when the disease was refractory, from a patient treated with antithyroid drugs. The receptors here all came from a female donor with Graves disease.

The chain carries TRBV28 and TRBJ2-3, with D uncertain. The CDR3 extends over 14 amino acids. Germline V gene lookup returns CDR1 MDHEN and CDR2 SYDVKM. Between the trimmed V and J ends, which lost 2 bases and 1 base, there was a span of 7 bases. CDR3 DNA sequence: TGTGCCAGCAGTTTAGGGCAGCGCACAGATACGCAGTATTTT. Translation gives CASSLGQRTDTQYF.

There are a few counts of this clonotype. The rearrangement links TRBV13 to TRBJ1-2, with a weak D call TRBD1 (6 bases). Germline lookup yields CDR1 PRHDT and CDR2 FYEKMQ (reference sequence). V shed 5 bases and J shed 7 bases, with 11 bases lying between them. This CDR3 comprises 12 residues. The CDR3 nucleotides read TGTGCCAGCAGCGCAGGGGTGATTGGCTACACCTTC. Protein sequence: CASSAGVIGYTF.

This clonotype was counted ten times or more. The rearrangement uses TRBV7-2 and TRBJ2-5; 8 bases are shared with TRBD1. The V segment lost 2 bases and the J segment 3 bases; nucleotides outside the gene matches: 5. Germline CDR1 and CDR2: SGHTA and FQGNSA. The CDR3 has 15 amino acids. CDR3 DNA sequence: TGTGCCAGCAGCTTAATGACAGGGGTAAAAGAGACCCAGTACTTC. Its translation is CASSLMTGVKETQYF.

This chain uses TRBV27 with TRBJ2-7; no reliable D call. The ends were cut back, 0 bases at V and 2 bases at J, with 14 bases in the middle. The CDR3 totals 16 residues. CDR1 MNHEY and CDR2 SMNVEV come from the germline V gene (reference sequence). The CDR3 is CASSLSDSVSTYEQYF. In DNA, the CDR3 is TGTGCCAGCAGTTTATCGGATTCGGTGAGCACCTACGAGCAGTACTTC.

This clonotype was counted ten times or more. The chain is built from TRBV7-9 and TRBJ2-7; D may be TRBD1 or TRBD2 (5 bases each). CDR3 length: 16 amino acids. The germline V gene has CDR1 SEHNR and CDR2 FQNEAQ (reference sequence). The V and J ends lost 4 bases and 6 bases respectively, with 22 bases between them. This CDR3 is CASSSGLGARLFEQYF. The CDR3 nucleotides are TGTGCCAGCAGCTCTGGGCTCGGGGCGCGATTGTTCGAGCAGTACTTC.

The chain is built from TRBV29-1 and TRBJ1-1; D might be TRBD1 (5 bases). Looked up from germline, CDR1 is SQVTM and CDR2 is ANQGSEA. V lost 2 bases, J lost 4 bases, and 11 bases lay in between. The CDR3 is 13 amino acids. CDR3 residues: CSVEMGDFTEAFF. The CDR3 coding sequence is TGCAGCGTTGAAATGGGGGATTTCACTGAAGCTTTCTTT.

Only a few counts were recorded for this clonotype. The chain couples TRBV28 to TRBJ1-1; TRBD1 matches at 8 bases. The CDR3 spans 13 residues. Germline values: CDR1 MDHEN, CDR2 SYDVKM. V was pared by 2 bases and J by 10 bases, with 6 bases of the junction left unmatched. In DNA, the CDR3 is TGTGCCAGCAGTTTACCGGGACAGGCAAGAGCTTTCTTT. This sequence encodes CASSLPGQARAFF.

A few counts support this clonotype. The chain has TRBV7-9 and TRBJ1-6; D remains unclear. Germline V gene data show CDR1 as SEHNR and CDR2 as FQNEAQ (reference sequence). V shed 3 bases and J shed 0 bases, with 15 bases lying between them. CDR3 length equals 18 residues. This CDR3 reads CASSFLGFPSSYNSPLHF. The CDR3 DNA sequence: TGTGCCAGCAGCTTTCTGGGTTTCCCAAGCTCCTATAATTCACCCCTCCACTTT.

This clonotype was found many times. The V and J genes are TRBV2 and TRBJ2-5, with D possibly matching TRBD2 (6 bases). This CDR3 comprises 12 residues. CDR1 SNHLY and CDR2 FYNNEI come from the germline V gene. The V end lost 5 bases, the J end lost 6 bases, and 10 bases lay between the germline ends. In DNA form, the CDR3 reads TGTGCCAGCAGTCCGGACTATCAGACCCAGTACTTC. It translates to CASSPDYQTQYF.

Here the CDR3 DNA reads TGTGCCAGCAATTCTGGGCTAGCGAGGAACAATGAGCAGTTCTTC. It translates to CASNSGLARNNEQFF. The chain is built from TRBV6-1 and TRBJ2-1; D perhaps matches TRBD2 (6 bases). Germline assignment: CDR1 MNHNS and CDR2 SASEGT. The V end was cut by 7 bases, the J end by 5 bases, with 18 bases between. The CDR3 spans 15 residues.

This clonotype was seen more than once but under ten times. V usage is TRBV27 and J usage is TRBJ1-6; 9 bases are a match to TRBD1. The CDR3 sequence is 16 residues long. V trimming: 3 bases; J trimming: 8 bases; junction bases outside the gene matches: 8. Germline values: CDR1 MNHEY, CDR2 SMNVEV (reference sequence). CDR3 sequence reads: CASSFNGDRVYSPLHF. CDR3 coding DNA: TGTGCCAGCAGTTTCAATGGGGACAGGGTATATTCACCCCTCCACTTT.

This clonotype has a count of ten or more. This rearrangement joins TRBV28 to TRBJ2-1, with TRBD2 as a possible D gene (5 bases). CDR1 MDHEN and CDR2 SYDVKM come from the germline V gene. This CDR3 is built from 15 residues. With 5 bases removed from V and 1 base from J, the gap between germline ends came to 12 bases. In DNA form, the CDR3 reads TGTGCCAGCAGTCGATGGGAGCAATCCTACAATGAGCAGTTCTTC. It is translated as CASSRWEQSYNEQFF.

The table lists this clonotype with many counts. V gene TRBV2 combines with J gene TRBJ2-5; D is perhaps TRBD2 (6 bases). V dropped 7 bases and J dropped 3 bases, with 12 bases sitting between them. Looked up from germline, CDR1 is SNHLY and CDR2 is FYNNEI. The CDR3 is made up of 13 amino acids. The CDR3 DNA reads TGTGCCAGCACAGGCACGGGAGAAGAGACCCAGTACTTC. This translates into CASTGTGEETQYF.

This clonotype was counted a few times. The chain has TRBV6-2 or TRBV6-3 and TRBJ1-5; D not certain. The germline V gene encodes CDR1 MNHEY and CDR2 SVGEGT. Deletions cut 7 bases from V and 2 bases from J, with 12 bases between. This CDR3 is built from 14 residues. For the CDR3, the DNA is TGTGCCAGCACCCCACATTTAGGCAATCAGCCCCAGCATTTT. Protein product: CASTPHLGNQPQHF.

This clonotype was counted many times. V and J are TRBV20-1 and TRBJ2-7; D gene unclear. Germline V gene data show CDR1 as DFQATT and CDR2 as SNEGSKA (reference sequence). There are 14 residues in the CDR3. Trimming took off 5 bases at V and 4 bases at J, with 18 bases between the two ends. The CDR3 region has the DNA TGCAGTGCTGCGAACGATGAGATCAGATACGAGCAGTACTTC. Protein sequence: CSAANDEIRYEQYF.

This clonotype was seen many times. This chain uses TRBV2 with TRBJ1-4; D gene unclear. This CDR3 is built from 13 residues. Trimming stripped 0 bases from V and 7 bases from J, with 6 bases between. Germline-derived CDR1 and CDR2 are SNHLY and FYNNEI. CDR3 sequence (DNA): TGTGCCAGCAGTGAAGCGCTTAGTGAAAAACTGTTTTTT. Protein: CASSEALSEKLFF.

This clonotype was seen repeatedly, ten times or more. V usage is TRBV11-2 and J usage is TRBJ1-6; possibly TRBD1 for D (6 bases). From germline, CDR1 is SGHAT and CDR2 FQNNGV. The CDR3 has 13 amino acids. With 6 bases removed from V and 9 bases from J, the gap between germline ends came to 12 bases. The CDR3 DNA follows: TGTGCCAGCAGGACTACAGGGTTTTCACCCCTCCACTTT. Protein product: CASRTTGFSPLHF.

The rearrangement joins TRBV4-3 to TRBJ1-1; maybe TRBD1 (5 bases). The length of the CDR3 is 14 residues. V was clipped by 1 base and J by 7 bases, with 13 bases between them. In germline, CDR1 is LGHNA, CDR2 YSLEER. CDR3 DNA: TGCGCCAGCAGCCAAGTGACAGCCATTAATGAAGCTTTCTTT. Its translation is CASSQVTAINEAFF.

The CDR3, as DNA: TGTGCCAGCAGCCGGACACCTCAGGAGCAGTACTTC. Protein: CASSRTPQEQYF. The rearrangement links TRBV6-1 to TRBJ2-7; possible D gene TRBD1, 5 bases. V lost 6 bases and J 7 bases, leaving 13 bases between the germline ends. The CDR3 covers 12 residues. CDR1 is MNHNS, CDR2 SASEGT, per germline.

This clonotype was seen ten or more times. The chain couples TRBV3-1 to TRBJ2-5; D call uncertain. V lost 3 bases to trimming and J lost 3 bases, with 8 bases between them. CDR3 length: 13 amino acids. Germline V gives CDR1 LGHDT, CDR2 YNNKEL (reference sequence). CDR3 coding DNA: TGTGCCAGCAGCCAGGTTACAGAAGAGACCCAGTACTTC. Protein product: CASSQVTEETQYF.

This clonotype was found a few times. The chain has TRBV10-3 and TRBJ2-5, with TRBD2 as a possible D gene (5 bases). V was pared by 3 bases and J by 3 bases, with 8 bases between. CDR3 length: 13 residues. Germline CDR1 and CDR2: ENHRY and SYGVKD. The DNA for the CDR3 is TGTGCCATCAGTGATAGACTAAAAGAGACCCAGTACTTC. Amino acid sequence: CAISDRLKETQYF.

The V gene is TRBV29-1, the J gene TRBJ2-5; D is ambiguous. Looked up from germline, CDR1 is SQVTM and CDR2 is ANQGSEA. The CDR3 consists of 13 residues. Trimming took off 7 bases at V and 2 bases at J, with 14 bases between the two ends. The CDR3 here is CSASPVVQETQYF. For the CDR3, the DNA is TGCAGCGCTTCCCCGGTGGTACAAGAGACCCAGTACTTC.

This clonotype was seen repeatedly, ten times or more. The chain joins TRBV29-1 to TRBJ2-7; 7 bases are shared with TRBD1. CDR3 length: 14 amino acids. Germline V CDR1 and CDR2: SQVTM, ANQGSEA. With 0 bases clipped from V and 5 bases from J, the junction kept 7 bases outside the gene matches. The CDR3 nucleotides read TGCAGCGTTGAAGAACCGACAGGGTCCGACGAGCAGTACTTC. Translation: CSVEEPTGSDEQYF.

This clonotype has a count of ten or more. The chain uses TRBV28 and TRBJ1-1; TRBD1 is a possible D gene (5 bases). V was trimmed by 8 bases and J by 0 bases, leaving 13 bases between them. This CDR3 is 14 amino acids long. The germline gives CDR1 MDHEN, CDR2 SYDVKM. This chain's CDR3 is CASGEGALNTEAFF. The CDR3 nucleotides read TGTGCCAGCGGAGAAGGGGCGCTGAACACTGAAGCTTTCTTT.

In this sample, this clonotype turned up many times. This chain joins TRBV27 and TRBJ2-4; D is perhaps TRBD1 (5 bases). V dropped 6 bases and J dropped 4 bases, with 13 bases sitting between them. CDR1 is MNHEY, CDR2 SMNVEV, per germline (reference sequence). There are 14 residues in the CDR3. CDR3 coding DNA: TGTGCCAGCAGATTCGGTGGGGCGAAAAACATTCAGTACTTC. The encoded protein is CASRFGGAKNIQYF.

This clonotype was counted at least ten times. The chain uses TRBV28 and TRBJ2-5; 8 positions match TRBD2. Germline CDR1 MDHEN, CDR2 SYDVKM. V trimming: 6 bases; J trimming: 5 bases; junction bases outside the gene matches: 11. The CDR3 runs to 15 residues. CDR3 amino acids: CASSPSGGQAETQYF. CDR3 coding DNA: TGTGCCAGCAGCCCTTCGGGGGGGCAGGCTGAGACCCAGTACTTC.

V and J are TRBV29-1 and TRBJ2-2; D not certain. CDR1 and CDR2 (germline): SQVTM, ANQGSEA. The CDR3 contains 14 residues. Trimming removed 6 bases at V and 5 bases at J, with 16 bases between. DNA of the CDR3: TGCAGCGTGATGCCCAGTCCTCAGACCGGGGAGCTGTTTTTT. As protein: CSVMPSPQTGELFF.

This clonotype occurred many times. The genes are TRBV28 and TRBJ1-1; D remains unclear. The CDR3 sequence is 14 residues long. Germline V lookup: CDR1 MDHEN, CDR2 SYDVKM. Trimming cost V 2 bases and J 0 bases, with 7 bases left between them. The DNA of the CDR3 is TGTGCCAGCAGTTTACAGCTTATGAACACTGAAGCTTTCTTT. This codes for CASSLQLMNTEAFF.

This clonotype was seen repeatedly, ten times or more. This chain links TRBV28 with TRBJ1-5, with 8 bases identical to TRBD1. Germline V gives CDR1 MDHEN, CDR2 SYDVKM. This CDR3 has 17 amino acids. The J segment lost 4 bases and the V segment lost 2 bases, leaving 10 bases of the junction unmatched. In DNA, the CDR3 is TGTGCCAGCAGTTTACCCAGGGTAAGGACAGGGAATCAGCCCCAGCATTTT. Translating it yields CASSLPRVRTGNQPQHF.